The present entry profiles one T cell receptor beta chain with its context. The data are from a study of T cell changes during pregnancy in multiple sclerosis. Profiled with immunoSEQ multiplex PCR; TCRdb holds only in-frame clones, not every one. There are more than 55,000 clones in the sample; 70% to 90% occur only once, and less than 2% lies in the top ten. The CDR3 totals 16 residues. Germline-derived CDR1 and CDR2 are SGHTA and FQGNSA. V shed 5 bases and J 4 bases; nucleotides not matched to a gene: 13. The material sequenced was peripheral blood, taken after pregnancy. The gene calls are TRBV7-2 and TRBJ2-5; TRBD2 agrees at 7 bases. This clonotype was obtained from a female donor with multiple sclerosis, enrolled in a pregnancy study. The CDR3 sequence is CASSPRVQRGGETQYF. CDR3 DNA: TGTGCCAGCAGCCCTAGGGTACAGCGGGGAGGAGAGACCCAGTACTTC.